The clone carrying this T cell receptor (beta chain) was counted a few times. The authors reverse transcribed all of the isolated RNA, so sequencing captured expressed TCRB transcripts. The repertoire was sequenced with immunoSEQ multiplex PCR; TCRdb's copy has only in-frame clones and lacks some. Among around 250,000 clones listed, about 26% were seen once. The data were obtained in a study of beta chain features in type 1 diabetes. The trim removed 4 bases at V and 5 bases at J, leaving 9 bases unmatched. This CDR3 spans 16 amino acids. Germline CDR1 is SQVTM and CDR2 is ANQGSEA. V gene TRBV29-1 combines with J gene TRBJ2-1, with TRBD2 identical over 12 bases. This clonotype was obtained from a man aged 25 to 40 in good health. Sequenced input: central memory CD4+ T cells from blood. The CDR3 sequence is CSVGRRLAGDNNEQFF. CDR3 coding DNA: TGCAGCGTTGGCCGCCGACTAGCGGGAGACAACAATGAGCAGTTCTTC.